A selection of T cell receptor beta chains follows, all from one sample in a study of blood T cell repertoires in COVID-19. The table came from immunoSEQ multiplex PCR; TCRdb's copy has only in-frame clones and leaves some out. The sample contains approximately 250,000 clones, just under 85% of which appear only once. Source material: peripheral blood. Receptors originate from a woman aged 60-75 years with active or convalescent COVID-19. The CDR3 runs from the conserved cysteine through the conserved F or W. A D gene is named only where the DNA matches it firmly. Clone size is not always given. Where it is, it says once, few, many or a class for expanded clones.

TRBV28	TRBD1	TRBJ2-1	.	CASSLNLGTGNSNEQFF	TGTGCCAGCAGTTTAAATCTTGGGACAGGGAATAGCAATGAGCAGTTCTTC
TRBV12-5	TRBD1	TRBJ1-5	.	CASGLVMTGVGQPQHF	TGTGCTAGTGGTTTGGTGATGACAGGGGTAGGACAGCCCCAGCATTTT
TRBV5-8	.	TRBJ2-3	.	CASSFSPGDSTDTQYF	TGTGCCAGCAGCTTCTCCCCGGGGGATAGCACAGATACGCAGTATTTT
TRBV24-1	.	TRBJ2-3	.	CATMPGHGSTDTQYF	TGTGCCACCATGCCGGGACACGGGTCCACAGATACGCAGTATTTT
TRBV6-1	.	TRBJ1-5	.	CASSERRPGSNQPQHF	TGTGCCAGCAGTGAAAGGAGACCAGGGAGCAATCAGCCCCAGCATTTT
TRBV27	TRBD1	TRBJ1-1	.	CASSPQGQVLGTEAFF	TGTGCCAGCAGTCCACAAGGACAGGTTCTGGGCACTGAAGCTTTCTTT
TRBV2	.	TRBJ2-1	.	CASRGDFPNEQFF	TGTGCCAGCAGGGGGGACTTTCCCAATGAGCAGTTCTTC
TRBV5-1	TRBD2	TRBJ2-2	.	CASSLGSGGTGELFF	TGCGCCAGCAGCTTGGGTAGCGGGGGAACCGGGGAGCTGTTTTTT
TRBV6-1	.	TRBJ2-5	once	CASSEGTAPQETQYF	TGTGCCAGCAGTGAAGGGACAGCCCCTCAAGAGACCCAGTACTTC
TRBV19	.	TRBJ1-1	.	CASSIGRHRGTEAFF	TGTGCCAGTAGTATAGGTAGGCACCGAGGCACTGAAGCTTTCTTT
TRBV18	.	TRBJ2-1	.	CASSPPEDFYNEQFF	TGTGCCAGCTCACCACCCGAGGATTTCTACAATGAGCAGTTCTTC
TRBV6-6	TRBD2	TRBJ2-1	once	CACGTSGGSNEQFF	TGTGCCTGCGGAACTAGTGGCGGGAGCAATGAGCAGTTCTTC
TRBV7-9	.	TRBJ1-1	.	CASSFNVWGGNTEAFF	TGTGCCAGCAGCTTCAATGTCTGGGGAGGGAACACTGAAGCTTTCTTT
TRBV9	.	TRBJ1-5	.	CASSAGYSNQPQHF	TGTGCCAGCAGCGCCGGGTATAGCAATCAGCCCCAGCATTTT
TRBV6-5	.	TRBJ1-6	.	CASSPRQENSPLHF	TGTGCCAGCAGCCCCCGACAGGAAAATTCACCCCTCCACTTT
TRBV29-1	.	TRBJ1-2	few	CSVDLQGTNYGYTF	TGCAGCGTTGATCTCCAGGGAACTAACTATGGCTACACCTTC
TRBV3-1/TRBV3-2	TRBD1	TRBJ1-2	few	CASSQDATGGVYGYTF	TGTGCCAGCAGCCAGGATGCTACAGGGGGAGTTTATGGCTACACCTTC
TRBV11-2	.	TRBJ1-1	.	CASSLDRGSTEAFF	TGTGCCAGCAGCTTAGACAGGGGTTCCACTGAAGCTTTCTTT
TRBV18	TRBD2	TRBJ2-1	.	CASSPKAGDFNEQFF	TGTGCCAGCTCACCAAAAGCGGGGGATTTCAATGAGCAGTTCTTC
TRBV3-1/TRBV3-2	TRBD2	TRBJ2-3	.	CASSQVSGTTDTQYF	TGTGCCAGCAGCCAAGTTAGCGGGACCACAGATACGCAGTATTTT
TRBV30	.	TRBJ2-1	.	CAWSPGYEQFF	TGTGCCTGGAGTCCCGGTTATGAGCAGTTCTTC
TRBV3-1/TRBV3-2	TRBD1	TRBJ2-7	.	CASSRPGQSYEQYF	TGTGCCAGCAGTAGGCCGGGACAGAGCTACGAGCAGTACTTC
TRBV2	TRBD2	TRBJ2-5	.	CASSGGAGGPQETQYF	TGTGCCAGCAGTGGGGGAGCGGGAGGTCCCCAAGAGACCCAGTACTTC
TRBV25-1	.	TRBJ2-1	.	CASRKEEADPQFF	TGTGCCAGCAGGAAGGAGGAGGCTGACCCCCAGTTCTTC
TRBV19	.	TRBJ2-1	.	CASTITRRGRDDNEQFF	TGTGCCAGTACCATAACCCGACGTGGCAGGGATGATAATGAGCAGTTCTTC
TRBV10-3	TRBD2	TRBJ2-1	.	CAIRSPGTTEAYNEQFF	TGTGCCATCAGGAGTCCCGGGACTACGGAGGCCTACAATGAGCAGTTCTTC
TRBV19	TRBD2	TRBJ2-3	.	CASSVPYERGALPSTDTQYF	TGTGCCAGTAGCGTCCCCTATGAGCGGGGGGCCCTCCCTAGCACAGATACGCAGTATTTT
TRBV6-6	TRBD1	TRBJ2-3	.	CATNEGAVTDTQYF	TGTGCCACCAATGAGGGGGCCGTGACAGATACGCAGTATTTT
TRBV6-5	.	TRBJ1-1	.	CATAGKAGTEAFF	TGTGCCACCGCCGGGAAAGCGGGCACTGAAGCTTTCTTT
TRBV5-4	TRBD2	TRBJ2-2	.	CASSSGLVDTGELFF	TGTGCCAGCAGTTCGGGACTAGTCGACACCGGGGAGCTGTTTTTT
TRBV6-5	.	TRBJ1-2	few	CASSYRGGPTGYTF	TGTGCCAGCAGTTACCGGGGGGGGCCGACAGGCTACACCTTC
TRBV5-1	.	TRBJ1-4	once	CASSLEGVREKLFF	TGCGCCAGCAGCTTGGAGGGGGTGCGAGAAAAACTGTTTTTT
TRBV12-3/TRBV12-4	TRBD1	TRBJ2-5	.	CASSSGQHTAQYF	TGTGCCAGCAGCTCGGGACAGCACACGGCCCAGTACTTC
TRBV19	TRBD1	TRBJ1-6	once	CASSIDPTGSAPLHF	TGTGCCAGTAGTATAGATCCGACAGGGTCCGCACCCCTCCACTTT
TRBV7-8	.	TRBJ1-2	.	CASRTGAPYYGYTF	TGTGCCAGCAGGACAGGAGCCCCTTACTATGGCTACACCTTC
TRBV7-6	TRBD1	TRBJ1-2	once	CASSPYGTGDYGYTF	TGTGCCAGCAGCCCCTATGGTACAGGGGACTATGGCTACACCTTC
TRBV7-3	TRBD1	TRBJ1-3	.	CASSLTGPGGSGNTIYF	TGTGCCAGCAGCCTAACCGGGCCAGGGGGCTCTGGAAACACCATATATTTT
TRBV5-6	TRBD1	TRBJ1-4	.	CASSKDRGEKLFF	TGTGCCAGCAGTAAAGACAGGGGTGAAAAACTGTTTTTT
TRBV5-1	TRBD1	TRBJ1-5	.	CASSLDRGQGPQHF	TGCGCCAGCAGCTTGGATAGGGGGCAGGGGCCCCAGCATTTT
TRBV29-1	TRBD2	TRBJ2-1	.	CSQKVAGDWGEQFF	TGCAGCCAAAAGGTAGCGGGAGACTGGGGTGAGCAGTTCTTC
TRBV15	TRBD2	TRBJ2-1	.	CATSRGTSSNEQFF	TGTGCCACCAGCAGGGGGACTAGTTCCAATGAGCAGTTCTTC
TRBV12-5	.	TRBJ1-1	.	CAPWRGGAKNTEAFF	TGTGCTCCCTGGCGCGGGGGGGCAAAGAACACTGAAGCTTTCTTT
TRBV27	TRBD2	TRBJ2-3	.	CASSLSPPGLAGGFGYTQYF	TGTGCCAGCAGTTTATCCCCTCCCGGACTAGCGGGGGGGTTCGGTTATACGCAGTATTTT
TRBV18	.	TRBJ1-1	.	CASSAGGADTEAFF	TGTGCCAGCTCAGCGGGGGGCGCGGACACTGAAGCTTTCTTT
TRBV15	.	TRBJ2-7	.	CATSRDRGRSLSYEQYF	TGTGCCACCAGCAGAGATCGTGGGCGAAGCCTCTCGTACGAGCAGTACTTC
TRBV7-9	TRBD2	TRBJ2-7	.	CASSSPRTSESGEQYF	TGTGCCAGCAGCTCCCCCCGGACTAGCGAGTCGGGAGAGCAGTACTTC
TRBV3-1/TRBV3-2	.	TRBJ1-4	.	CASGSGATNEKLFF	TGTGCCAGCGGGAGCGGGGCAACTAATGAAAAACTGTTTTTT
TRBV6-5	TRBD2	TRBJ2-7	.	CASSYSLAGGYEQYF	TGTGCCAGCAGTTACTCGTTAGCGGGAGGCTACGAGCAGTACTTC
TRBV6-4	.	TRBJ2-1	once	CASSDSGVIRSEQFF	TGTGCCAGCAGTGACTCGGGAGTAATTAGGAGTGAGCAGTTCTTC
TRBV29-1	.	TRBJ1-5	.	CSVKEGSNQPQHF	TGCAGCGTTAAAGAGGGCAGCAATCAGCCCCAGCATTTT
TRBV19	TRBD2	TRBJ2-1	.	CASSGAGGSYNEQFF	TGTGCCAGTAGTGGGGCGGGGGGATCCTACAATGAGCAGTTCTTC
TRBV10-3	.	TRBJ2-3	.	CAISPQGSLADTQYF	TGTGCCATCAGCCCCCAGGGAAGTCTGGCAGATACGCAGTATTTT
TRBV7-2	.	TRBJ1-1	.	CASSGRRGRHTEAFF	TGTGCCAGCAGTGGGAGGCGGGGGCGGCACACTGAAGCTTTCTTT
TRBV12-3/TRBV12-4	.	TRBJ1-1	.	CASRGTAGDFF	TGTGCCAGCAGGGGGACCGCGGGGGATTTCTTT